These 13 T cell receptor beta chains came from one sample sequenced in a study of T cell responses to AZD1222 COVID-19 vaccine. Profiling relied on immunoSEQ multiplex PCR, and the TCRdb table lists in-frame clones only, not all of them. The top ten clones hold about 4.7% of a sample with more than 95,000 clones, about 85% of them seen once. The sequenced sample was peripheral blood, obtained on day 0 of AZD1222 vaccination. Source of these receptors: an adult in good health.

The chain has TRBV3-1 (or the pseudogene TRBV3-2) and TRBJ1-1; no definite D call. Trimming cost V 6 bases and J 1 base, with 18 bases left between them. Germline V gene sequence: CDR1 LGHDT, CDR2 YNNKEL (reference sequence). CDR3 length: 16 residues. This chain's CDR3 is CASRPEDSSRNTEAFF. CDR3 DNA sequence: TGTGCCAGCAGACCAGAAGATAGTTCCCGGAACACTGAAGCTTTCTTT.

The gene calls are TRBV28 and TRBJ1-6, with a possible D match to TRBD1 (5 bases). Trimming pared 7 bases from V and 3 bases from J, leaving 7 bases between. The CDR3 runs to 13 residues. The germline V gene has CDR1 MDHEN and CDR2 SYDVKM. The DNA of the CDR3 is TGTGCCAGCAAGACAGTCTATAATTCACCCCTCCACTTT. Translation gives CASKTVYNSPLHF. Based on the CDR3 plus reference TRBV28 and TRBJ1-6, the full variable domain is DVKVTQSSRYLVKRTGEKVFLECVQDMDHENMFWYRQDPGLGLRLIYFSYDVKMKEKGDIPEGYSVSREKKERFSLILESASTNQTSMYLCASKTVYNSPLHFGNGTRLTVT.

The chain has TRBV10-2 and TRBJ2-7; the D gene is possibly TRBD2 (6 bases). V was trimmed by 7 bases and J by 4 bases, leaving 17 bases between them. The CDR3 loop spans 14 amino acids. Germline CDR1 and CDR2: WSHSY and SAAADI. The CDR3 DNA reads as TGCGCCAGCACCGAGCCGACTAGACTTTACGAGCAGTACTTC. It encodes CASTEPTRLYEQYF.

The rearrangement links TRBV7-3 to TRBJ2-3; 14 nucleotides match TRBD2. CDR1 is SGHTA, CDR2 FQGTGA, per germline. V was pared by 5 bases and J by 6 bases, with 10 bases of the junction left unmatched. CDR3 size: 17 residues. The CDR3 DNA follows: TGTGCCAGCAGCCCTACCCGACTAGCGGGAGGGGCGGATACGCAGTATTTT. The encoded protein is CASSPTRLAGGADTQYF.

This clone was counted once. The chain employs TRBV18 and TRBJ1-5; a weak D match, TRBD1 (5 bases). CDR3 length equals 16 residues. Germline CDR1 reads KGHSH; CDR2 reads LQKENI. Trimming took 0 bases from V and 6 from J, leaving 15 bases between them. CDR3 sequence reads: CASSPPGQGEGQPQHF. CDR3 DNA sequence: TGTGCCAGCTCACCACCGGGGCAGGGTGAAGGTCAGCCCCAGCATTTT.

The chain combines TRBV12-3 or TRBV12-4 with TRBJ2-7; D gene ambiguous. The CDR3 extends over 13 amino acids. Trimming stripped 3 bases from V and 0 bases from J, with 6 bases between. The chain's CDR3 is CASSLQDSYEQYF. The CDR3 region has the DNA TGTGCCAGCAGTTTGCAAGACTCCTACGAGCAGTACTTC.

This clone was detected ten times or more. The rearrangement links TRBV4-3 to TRBJ1-3; 8 nucleotides align to TRBD1. The CDR3 is made up of 17 amino acids. Per the germline V gene, CDR1 is LGHNA and CDR2 is YSLEER. V gave up 0 bases and J gave up 4 bases; unmatched junction bases: 8. CDR3: CASSQDPQGAKGNTIYF. DNA for the CDR3: TGCGCCAGCAGCCAAGATCCTCAGGGGGCAAAGGGAAACACCATATATTTT.

This clone has just one count. The chain carries TRBV11-3 and TRBJ2-7; 10 positions match TRBD1. The ends lost 5 bases at V and 2 bases at J; junction bases unmatched: 12. The germline CDR1 and CDR2 sequences are SGHNT and YENEEA. This CDR3 region has 17 residues. CDR3 bases: TGTGCCAGCAGCGACACCCCCGGACAGGGGGTTGCCTACGAGCAGTACTTC. This translates into CASSDTPGQGVAYEQYF. The variable domain in full, completed from reference TRBV11-3 and TRBJ2-7, reads EAGVVQSPRYKIIEKKQPVAFWCNPISGHNTLYWYLQNLGQGPELLIRYENEEAVDDSQLPKDRFSAERLKGVDSTLKIQPAELGDSAVYLCASSDTPGQGVAYEQYFGPGTRLTVT.

The chain couples TRBV18 to TRBJ2-3; unclear D gene. V lost 2 bases and J lost 0, with 3 bases in between. The V gene's germline CDR1 is KGHSH and CDR2 LQKENI. This CDR3 is built from 13 residues. CDR3: CASSPLSTDTQYF. The CDR3 bases are TGTGCCAGCTCACCATTAAGCACAGATACGCAGTATTTT. Complete variable domain (other parts from reference TRBV18 and TRBJ2-3): NAGVMQNPRHLVRRRGQEARLRCSPMKGHSHVYWYRQLPEEGLKFMVYLQKENIIDESGMPKERFSAEFPKEGPSILRIQQVVRGDSAAYFCASSPLSTDTQYFGPGTRLTVL.

The chain joins TRBV3-1 (or the pseudogene TRBV3-2) to TRBJ1-1, with D possibly TRBD1 on 5 matching bases. There are 14 residues in the CDR3. Per germline, CDR1 LGHDT and CDR2 YNNKEL (reference sequence). V dropped 2 bases and J dropped 3 bases, with 10 bases sitting between them. CDR3 in amino acids: CASSQQGSDTEAFF. Written as DNA, the CDR3 is TGTGCCAGCAGCCAACAGGGTTCGGACACTGAAGCTTTCTTT.

The rearrangement uses TRBV20-1 and TRBJ1-2; D remains ambiguous. Germline loops: CDR1 DFQATT, CDR2 SNEGSKA (reference sequence). The length of the CDR3 is 10 residues. Trimming shortened V by 7 bases and J by 4 bases, and 7 bases separated the two germline ends. DNA of the CDR3: TGCAGTGGTTTCTCCTATGGCTACACCTTC. Translating gives CSGFSYGYTF.

The J gene is TRBJ2-1, the V gene TRBV7-2, with D maybe TRBD2 (6 bases). The CDR3 has 17 amino acids. Trimming shortened V by 0 bases and J by 1 base, and 13 bases separated the two germline ends. Germline V gene lookup returns CDR1 SGHTA and CDR2 FQGNSA. The CDR3 nucleotides are TGTGCCAGCAGCTTAGCGCGTGCGGGGATATCCTACAATGAGCAGTTCTTC. This sequence encodes CASSLARAGISYNEQFF.

The chain links TRBV27 to TRBJ2-1; D ambiguous. Germline V gives CDR1 MNHEY, CDR2 SMNVEV (reference sequence). This CDR3 comprises 14 residues. With 3 bases removed from V and 0 bases from J, the gap between germline ends came to 6 bases. This CDR3 reads CASSFGGSYNEQFF. The CDR3 nucleotides read TGTGCCAGCAGTTTCGGTGGCTCCTACAATGAGCAGTTCTTC.